This T cell receptor beta chain was obtained from a study of blood T cell repertoires in COVID-19. Turning to the study itself: The United States, Italy and Spain provided the acute and convalescent COVID-19 samples. From T cells, B-cell-depleted T cells, or PBMCs came the material, which was cDNA or gDNA.

The CDR3 consists of 15 residues. With V trimmed by 5 bases and J by 4 bases, 5 bases remained unmatched. CDR1 SGHAT and CDR2 FQNNGV come from the germline V gene. Original data processing: For nucleated cells, counts were estimated from reference gene primer amplification. Generated by immunoSEQ multiplex PCR, the TCRdb table keeps only in-frame clones and is missing some. V, J and clone size reflect that table, while D and trimming were determined from the DNA. Of 15,000 to 20,000 clones listed, roughly 89% are singletons. Sequencing used peripheral blood. The chain is built from TRBV11-2 and TRBJ2-3, with 11 nucleotides matching TRBD2. This clonotype originated in a human donor in a cohort sampled during active COVID-19. CDR3 protein: CASSVAGGPPDTQYF. The DNA of the CDR3 is TGTGCCAGCAGCGTAGCGGGGGGGCCGCCAGATACGCAGTATTTT.